The text below deals with one TCR beta chain. Profiled with immunoSEQ multiplex PCR; TCRdb holds only in-frame clones, not every one. The sample holds about 150,000 clones, roughly 84% seen once. The CDR3 is 13 residues long. The germline V gene has CDR1 SNHLY and CDR2 FYNNEI. V lost 6 bases and J 2 bases, leaving 11 bases between the germline ends. The sample comes from a study of blood T cell repertoires in COVID-19. Source material: peripheral blood. The chain uses TRBV2 and TRBJ2-7, with D tentatively TRBD2 (6 bases). The source is a man younger than 30 with active or convalescent COVID-19. The CDR3, as DNA: TGTGCCAGCAGCCGACCGGGAGCCTACGAGCAGTACTTC. It yields the protein CASSRPGAYEQYF.